This is a list of T cell receptor beta chains from one sample in a study of T cells in Graves' hyperthyroidism and ophthalmopathy. Using its own MiXCR run on the multiplex PCR reads, TCRdb lists one record per CDR3 protein. The repertoire holds about half a million distinct CDR3 sequences, with roughly 23% as singletons. The sequencing sample was made of blood. Receptors were obtained from a woman aged 65 to 85 with Graves' ophthalmopathy. The CDR3 runs from the conserved cysteine through the conserved F or W. D genes are given only for firm matches. Clone size is given for some rows only: seen once, a few or many times, or a class if the clone is expanded.

j_call clone_size v_call d_call cdr3_aa cdr3_nt
TRBJ1-5 few TRBV20-1 TRBD1 CSVPGQHNQPQHF TGCAGTGTTCCGGGACAGCACAATCAGCCCCAGCATTTT
TRBJ2-5 . TRBV27 TRBD1 CASSFQGARETQYF TGTGCCAGCAGTTTCCAGGGGGCGCGTGAGACCCAGTACTTC
TRBJ2-5 . TRBV27 TRBD1 CASALWTGDGETQYF TGTGCCAGCGCGCTCTGGACAGGGGATGGCGAGACCCAGTACTTC
TRBJ2-1 few TRBV6-1 TRBD2 CASRVPPGLAGVEQFF TGTGCCAGCAGGGTGCCCCCCGGACTAGCGGGAGTTGAGCAGTTCTTC
TRBJ1-1 many TRBV7-3 . CASSKTVNTEAFF TGTGCCAGCAGTAAAACGGTGAACACTGAAGCTTTCTTT
TRBJ1-1 many TRBV2 . CASSWDTYTEAFF TGTGCCAGCAGTTGGGACACCTACACTGAAGCTTTCTTT
TRBJ2-7 many TRBV7-9 . CASSSLGGFDEQYF TGTGCCAGCAGCTCCCTGGGGGGATTCGACGAGCAGTACTTC
TRBJ1-1 . TRBV4-1 . CASIQGAEAFF TGCGCCAGTATACAGGGCGCTGAAGCTTTCTTT
TRBJ2-3 few TRBV7-2 . CASSLIPPDTQYF TGTGCCAGCAGCTTAATCCCCCCAGATACGCAGTATTTT
TRBJ2-5 many TRBV11-2 TRBD1 CASSPHRDRDQETQYF TGTGCCAGCAGCCCCCACCGGGACAGGGACCAAGAGACCCAGTACTTC
TRBJ1-1 many TRBV7-2 . CASSGRARRDTEAFF TGTGCCAGCAGCGGTCGGGCCCGGAGAGACACTGAAGCTTTCTTT
TRBJ2-3 few TRBV5-1 . CASSFWGVTDTQYF TGCGCCAGCAGCTTCTGGGGAGTTACAGATACGCAGTATTTT
TRBJ2-3 few TRBV4-3 TRBD2 CASSQLAGGVRTDTQYF TGCGCCAGCAGCCAACTAGCGGGAGGGGTCCGCACAGATACGCAGTATTTT
TRBJ2-2 few TRBV6-1 TRBD1 CASSENRGRTGELFF TGTGCCAGCAGTGAGAACAGGGGGCGTACCGGGGAGCTGTTTTTT
TRBJ2-7 few TRBV11-2 . CASSLTVKRPGIIYEQYF TGTGCCAGCAGCCTGACCGTGAAGAGACCGGGGATAATCTACGAGCAGTACTTC
TRBJ2-5 . TRBV3-1 . CASSQFAETQYF TGTGCCAGCAGCCAATTTGCAGAGACCCAGTACTTC
TRBJ2-7 . TRBV27 . CASSLKQGPTYEQYF TGTGCCAGCAGTTTAAAGCAGGGGCCTACCTACGAGCAGTACTTC
TRBJ1-1 few TRBV20-1 TRBD1 CSARQGWGITEAFF TGCAGTGCGAGACAGGGGTGGGGTATCACTGAAGCTTTCTTT
TRBJ2-7 . TRBV6-5 . CASSYYAGKPFYEQYF TGTGCCAGCAGTTACTACGCAGGCAAACCTTTCTACGAGCAGTACTTC
TRBJ2-7 few TRBV4-1 TRBD2 CASSQDSSGRANEQYF TGCGCCAGCAGCCAAGATAGTAGCGGGAGGGCCAACGAGCAGTACTTC
TRBJ1-2 . TRBV12-3/TRBV12-4 . CASSFLPGVFHGYTF TGTGCCAGCAGTTTTTTACCCGGGGTGTTTCATGGCTACACCTTC
TRBJ2-2 few TRBV12-3/TRBV12-4 TRBD1 CAGPLTGGANTGELFF TGTGCCGGCCCTCTGACAGGGGGCGCGAACACCGGGGAGCTGTTTTTT
TRBJ2-2 many TRBV28 . CASSRGAGELFF TGTGCCAGCAGTAGGGGCGCCGGGGAGCTGTTTTTT
TRBJ1-2 few TRBV4-1 . CASSQDRLFGYTF TGCGCCAGCAGCCAAGACAGGTTATTTGGCTACACCTTC
TRBJ1-2 few TRBV3-1 . CASSQAGINGYTF TGTGCCAGCAGCCAAGCAGGAATTAACGGCTACACCTTC
TRBJ1-4 . TRBV11-1 . CASSLRRGTWGKLFF TGTGCCAGCAGCTTGAGACGGGGGACTTGGGGGAAACTGTTTTTT
TRBJ2-5 few TRBV2 . CASRNQGGGGFTYF TGTGCCAGCAGGAACCAAGGGGGGGGGGGCTTCACCTACTTC
TRBJ2-5 . TRBV4-2 . CASSQDPGTTQQETQYF TGTGCCAGCAGCCAAGATCCGGGGACGACCCAACAAGAGACCCAGTACTTC
TRBJ1-2 . TRBV2 . CASTGSPYGYTF TGTGCCAGCACCGGCTCGCCCTATGGCTACACCTTC
TRBJ1-2 . TRBV27 . CASRRPGGGYTF TGTGCCAGCCGCCGCCCGGGTGGCGGCTACACCTTC
TRBJ2-2 many TRBV6-1 TRBD1 CASSGQGAKTGELFF TGTGCCAGCAGTGGACAGGGGGCCAAGACCGGGGAGCTGTTTTTT
TRBJ2-7 . TRBV5-8 . CASSLRGLAVGYEQYF TGTGCCAGCAGCTTGAGGGGCCTGGCCGTGGGCTACGAGCAGTACTTC
TRBJ1-2 . TRBV3-1 TRBD1 CASSPWDRDNYGYTF TGTGCCAGCAGCCCCTGGGACAGGGATAACTATGGCTACACCTTC
TRBJ2-3 many TRBV12-3/TRBV12-4 TRBD2 CASSPWGGAADTQYF TGTGCCAGCAGTCCTTGGGGAGGGGCTGCAGATACGCAGTATTTT
TRBJ2-7 many TRBV7-2 TRBD2 CASSPSSGRSHEQYF TGTGCCAGCAGTCCTAGTAGCGGGAGGTCCCACGAGCAGTACTTC
TRBJ2-1 many TRBV6-1 . CASRGGGRHNEQFF TGTGCCAGCAGGGGTGGAGGGAGGCACAATGAGCAGTTCTTC
TRBJ1-1 few TRBV6-2/TRBV6-3 TRBD1 CASSYPGQGSEAFF TGTGCCAGCAGTTACCCGGGACAGGGATCTGAAGCTTTCTTT
TRBJ2-7 . TRBV6-1 TRBD1 CASRGLTGFNPEQYF TGTGCCAGCAGGGGATTGACAGGGTTCAACCCCGAGCAGTACTTC
TRBJ1-3 few TRBV10-3 . CAISELAVSGNTIYF TGTGCCATCAGTGAGCTTGCGGTCTCTGGAAACACCATATATTTT
TRBJ1-1 . TRBV7-9 . CASSLATGSGTEAFF TGTGCCAGCAGCTTAGCTACAGGGTCGGGCACTGAAGCTTTCTTT
TRBJ1-5 few TRBV6-6 . CASSYLDRYNQPQHF TGTGCCAGCAGTTACCTCGACAGATACAATCAGCCCCAGCATTTT